Detailed here is one T cell receptor beta chain. Its target is not known. This entry belongs to a study of blood T cells in healthy people across ages. Study findings and constraints: The unknown donor CMV status may have confounded expanded clonotype changes. Unsorted PBMCs prevented conclusive naive versus antigen-experienced comparison.

Germline V gives CDR1 SQVTM, CDR2 ANQGSEA. Between the trimmed V and J ends, which lost 8 bases and 7 bases, there was a span of 12 bases. The CDR3 is 11 amino acids. With a J-beta primer mix and a sample-barcoded 5' primer, a second PCR ran about 7 to 11 cycles. Every molecule of cDNA carried a tag from a template-switch adaptor with 12 random nucleotides. TCRdb itself ran the 5' RACE reads through MiXCR, one entry per CDR3 protein. The sample consists of approximately 350,000 distinct CDR3 sequences, roughly half of them appearing once. The V call is TRBV29-1, the J call TRBJ2-1; D may be TRBD2 (5 bases). The specimen sequenced was blood. The sequence came from a man aged 55 to 70 in good health. The CDR3 bases are TGCAGCACTCAGGAGGTTAATGAGCAGTTCTTC. It translates to CSTQEVNEQFF.